These T cell receptor beta chains were read from a single sample in a study of T cells in Graves' hyperthyroidism and ophthalmopathy. One entry per CDR3 protein, called by TCRdb with MiXCR from the multiplex PCR reads. Of roughly 380,000 distinct CDR3 sequences in the sample, roughly 13% were seen once. Sequenced material: blood. These receptors came from a woman aged 60-75 years with Graves' hyperthyroidism. Both conserved end residues are part of each CDR3. A D gene is named only where the DNA matches it firmly. Only part of the rows carry a size: once, few, many, or a class if the clone is expanded.

J gene: TRBJ1-1; V gene: TRBV12-3/TRBV12-4; D gene: NA; clone size: many; CDR3 protein: CASNPWGGRGAFF; CDR3 DNA: TGTGCCAGCAACCCCTGGGGGGGGCGGGGGGCTTTCTTT
J gene: TRBJ1-5; V gene: TRBV27; D gene: NA; clone size: few; CDR3 protein: CASSLGGHFSNQPQHF; CDR3 DNA: TGTGCCAGCAGTTTAGGGGGACACTTTAGCAATCAGCCCCAGCATTTT
J gene: TRBJ2-3; V gene: TRBV2; D gene: NA; clone size: many; CDR3 protein: CASSEAVSTDTQYF; CDR3 DNA: TGTGCCAGCAGTGAGGCGGTTAGCACAGATACGCAGTATTTT
J gene: TRBJ2-3; V gene: TRBV29-1; D gene: NA; clone size: few; CDR3 protein: CSVVRWETDTQYF; CDR3 DNA: TGCAGCGTTGTGCGATGGGAAACTGATACGCAGTATTTT
J gene: TRBJ1-5; V gene: TRBV28; D gene: TRBD1; clone size: many; CDR3 protein: CASSSLGQGGNQPQHF; CDR3 DNA: TGTGCCAGCAGTTCGTTAGGACAGGGAGGGAATCAGCCCCAGCATTTT
J gene: TRBJ2-3; V gene: TRBV20-1; D gene: TRBD1; clone size: many; CDR3 protein: CSARDGGQGHTDTQYF; CDR3 DNA: TGCAGTGCTAGAGATGGGGGACAGGGACACACAGATACGCAGTATTTT
J gene: TRBJ2-2; V gene: TRBV18; D gene: NA; clone size: NA; CDR3 protein: CASSPPGAPNTGELFF; CDR3 DNA: TGTGCCAGCTCGCCCCCAGGGGCCCCGAACACCGGGGAGCTGTTTTTT
J gene: TRBJ1-1; V gene: TRBV7-2; D gene: TRBD1; clone size: many; CDR3 protein: CASRGDRAGTEAFF; CDR3 DNA: TGTGCCAGCAGAGGAGACAGGGCGGGCACTGAAGCTTTCTTT
J gene: TRBJ1-2; V gene: TRBV7-9; D gene: TRBD1; clone size: many; CDR3 protein: CASSLGQGQHHGYTF; CDR3 DNA: TGTGCCAGCAGCTTGGGACAGGGGCAACACCATGGCTACACCTTC
J gene: TRBJ1-5; V gene: TRBV12-5; D gene: TRBD1; clone size: NA; CDR3 protein: CASGLGYTGGAANQPQHF; CDR3 DNA: TGTGCTAGTGGTTTAGGGTACACAGGGGGCGCAGCCAATCAGCCCCAGCATTTT
J gene: TRBJ2-3; V gene: TRBV7-9; D gene: NA; clone size: once; CDR3 protein: CASSLGLVLSTQYF; CDR3 DNA: TGTGCCAGCAGCTTAGGGCTAGTTCTCTCTACGCAGTATTTT
J gene: TRBJ1-1; V gene: TRBV18; D gene: TRBD1; clone size: many; CDR3 protein: CASSPRAVQGANTEAFF; CDR3 DNA: TGTGCCAGCTCACCACGTGCCGTACAGGGGGCCAACACTGAAGCTTTCTTT
J gene: TRBJ1-5; V gene: TRBV12-3/TRBV12-4; D gene: NA; clone size: many; CDR3 protein: CASSFDSQPQHF; CDR3 DNA: TGTGCCAGCAGTTTTGATAGTCAGCCCCAGCATTTT
J gene: TRBJ1-4; V gene: TRBV12-3/TRBV12-4; D gene: NA; clone size: many; CDR3 protein: CASMRSTNEKLFF; CDR3 DNA: TGTGCCAGCATGCGATCAACTAATGAAAAACTGTTTTTT
J gene: TRBJ1-6; V gene: TRBV29-1; D gene: TRBD1; clone size: few; CDR3 protein: CSVLTGDYNSPLHF; CDR3 DNA: TGCAGCGTACTGACAGGGGACTATAATTCACCCCTCCACTTT
J gene: TRBJ1-1; V gene: TRBV4-1; D gene: NA; clone size: many; CDR3 protein: CASSQRQSDDTEAFF; CDR3 DNA: TGCGCCAGCAGCCAACGACAGTCCGACGACACTGAAGCTTTCTTT
J gene: TRBJ2-3; V gene: TRBV7-9; D gene: NA; clone size: many; CDR3 protein: CASSSTLVWGTDTQYF; CDR3 DNA: TGTGCCAGCAGCTCCACACTAGTTTGGGGCACAGATACGCAGTATTTT